The rows below give T cell receptor beta chains drawn from one sample of a study of Graves' ophthalmopathy and Graves' hyperthyroidism. In TCRdb, the multiplex PCR reads were re-called with MiXCR into one record per CDR3 protein. The sample consists of over a million distinct CDR3 sequences, about 36% of them appearing once. The sequencing input was peripheral blood or thyroid tissue (not recorded which). Every receptor here comes from an adult man with Graves' hyperthyroidism. Each CDR3 is given with its conserved first and last residue. A D gene is named only where the DNA matches it firmly. Rows may omit the clone size; those that give it use once, few, many or a size class.

TRBJ1-2,-,-,TRBV7-2,TGTGCCAGCAGCTCAAATGGGCAGGATCACTATGGCTACACCTTC,CASSSNGQDHYGYTF
TRBJ2-7,-,-,TRBV11-2,TGTGCCAGCAGCCGGTCGAGAGGGGGTCTCTCCGAGCAGTACTTC,CASSRSRGGLSEQYF
TRBJ2-6,-,many,TRBV5-1,TGCGCCAGCAGCCTAAGGGAGGCTGGGGCCAACGTCCTGACTTTC,CASSLREAGANVLTF
TRBJ2-5,-,few,TRBV30,TGTGCCTGGAGTGGACTTGGTCAAGAGACCCAGTACTTC,CAWSGLGQETQYF
TRBJ2-7,-,few,TRBV20-1,TGCAGTGCTAGAGGCCAGAAAGTATACGAGCAGTACTTC,CSARGQKVYEQYF
TRBJ2-5,-,many,TRBV10-3,TGTGCCATCAGTGAGCTCGGGGGAAGACAAGAGACCCAGTACTTC,CAISELGGRQETQYF
TRBJ2-7,-,many,TRBV14,TGTGCCAGCAGCCAAGGGCAGCAACAGTACTTC,CASSQGQQQYF
TRBJ1-2,-,few,TRBV12-3/TRBV12-4,TGTGCCAGCAGAGACATCACCGGCTACACCTTC,CASRDITGYTF
TRBJ2-5,-,-,TRBV18,TGTGCCAGCTCACCAATCGACCGCCAAGAGACCCAGTACTTC,CASSPIDRQETQYF
TRBJ1-4,TRBD1,many,TRBV29-1,TGCAGCGTCGCTAAACCAGGGGGAATGAGAAGTGAAAAACTGTTTTTT,CSVAKPGGMRSEKLFF
TRBJ2-1,-,-,TRBV12-3/TRBV12-4,TGTGCCAGCACCCTATCGCTCGATGAGCAGTTCTTC,CASTLSLDEQFF
TRBJ1-1,-,many,TRBV12-3/TRBV12-4,TGTGCCAGCAGTTTAGCGCACTTGAACACTGAAGCTTTCTTT,CASSLAHLNTEAFF
TRBJ1-1,TRBD1,-,TRBV19,TGTGCCAGTAGTATACAGGGACAGGGGGTCACTGAAGCTTTCTTT,CASSIQGQGVTEAFF
TRBJ2-7,-,-,TRBV6-6,TGTGCCAGCAGTTATACCCATTCCGAGCAGTACTTC,CASSYTHSEQYF
TRBJ1-2,TRBD1,many,TRBV19,TGTGCCACCGAAAGCCGACAGGGGGATTATGGCTACACCTTC,CATESRQGDYGYTF
TRBJ2-7,-,-,TRBV2,TGTGCCAGCAGTGCTAAGGGCGGGTCCTACGAGCAGTACTTC,CASSAKGGSYEQYF
TRBJ1-2,TRBD1,few,TRBV27,TGTGCCAGCAGTTTCCAGGCACAGGGGCAGAGAACTGACTACACCTTC,CASSFQAQGQRTDYTF
TRBJ1-2,-,-,TRBV27,TGTGCCAGCAGTTTGCGTCGCAGACCTAACTATGGCTACACCTTC,CASSLRRRPNYGYTF
TRBJ1-2,-,-,TRBV7-9,TGTGCCAGCAGTACACAGGGATTGGGCTATGGCTACACCTTC,CASSTQGLGYGYTF
TRBJ2-5,TRBD2,many,TRBV7-8,TGTGCCAGCAGAGCGGGGGGCCAAGAGACCCAGTACTTC,CASRAGGQETQYF
TRBJ2-3,TRBD2,once,TRBV7-9,TGTGCCAGCAGCTTATCCCTCCTCGCCGAGACTAGCTCCACAGATACGCAGTATTTT,CASSLSLLAETSSTDTQYF
TRBJ1-2,-,many,TRBV2,TGTGCCAGCAGCGAGAGGACGGGGGACCGCGATACCTTC,CASSERTGDRDTF
TRBJ1-6,-,many,TRBV11-2,TGTGCCAGCAGCAAAGGCCAGGGTGACTATAATTCACCCCTCCACTTT,CASSKGQGDYNSPLHF
TRBJ2-5,-,-,TRBV20-1,TGCAGTGCTAGAATGTTGGTATCCCAAGAGACCCAGTACTTC,CSARMLVSQETQYF
TRBJ2-5,-,many,TRBV12-3/TRBV12-4,TGTGCCAGCAGTCTCTCGACACCCCAGTACTTC,CASSLSTPQYF
TRBJ2-1,-,-,TRBV29-1,TGCAGCGTTGGGGGGCTAGACTACAATGAGCAGTTCTTC,CSVGGLDYNEQFF
TRBJ2-7,-,-,TRBV9,TGTGCCAGCAGCGTAGAGTCGGGGGCTTCCTACGAGCAGTACTTC,CASSVESGASYEQYF
TRBJ1-1,-,-,TRBV10-2,TGCGCCAGCAGTGCCGGACTAGCGGGGAACACTGAAGCTTTCTTT,CASSAGLAGNTEAFF
TRBJ1-1,TRBD1,-,TRBV28,TGTGCCAGCAGTGGACAGGGATGGACGAACACTGAAGCTTTCTTT,CASSGQGWTNTEAFF
TRBJ1-6,-,-,TRBV20-1,TGCAGTGCTAGACTAGCGGGGTCGAACCTCCACTTT,CSARLAGSNLHF
TRBJ1-5,-,-,TRBV7-9,TGTGCCAGCAGTTTCATGAATCGGCCCCAGCATTTT,CASSFMNRPQHF
TRBJ2-5,-,-,TRBV4-2,TGTGCCAGCAGCCCTATCGGGGGGACCCAGTACTTC,CASSPIGGTQYF
TRBJ2-7,-,-,TRBV12-3/TRBV12-4,TGTGCCAGCAGTTACACGGACAGCTCCTACGAGCAGTACTTC,CASSYTDSSYEQYF
TRBJ1-5,-,many,TRBV15,TGTGCCACCAGCAGAGAAGGAGGTAATCAGCCCCAGCATTTT,CATSREGGNQPQHF
TRBJ1-2,-,-,TRBV3-1,TGTGCCAGCAGGGGGATTGGCTATGGCTACACCTTC,CASRGIGYGYTF
TRBJ2-2,TRBD2,few,TRBV4-1,TGCGCCAGCAGCCCATTGACTAGCGGGCAACGAGGGGCGAACACCGGGGAGCTGTTTTTT,CASSPLTSGQRGANTGELFF
TRBJ1-5,-,-,TRBV27,TGTGCCAGCAGAAGCCTCGACATCGTCGGCAATCAGCCCCAGCATTTT,CASRSLDIVGNQPQHF
TRBJ2-7,-,-,TRBV15,TGTGCCACCAGCAGAAGATCTGGGGTCGAGCAGTACTTC,CATSRRSGVEQYF
TRBJ2-2,TRBD2,-,TRBV5-1,TGCGCCAGCAGCTTGGATACTAGCGTAGTCACCGGGGAGCTGTTTTTT,CASSLDTSVVTGELFF
TRBJ1-5,TRBD1,few,TRBV27,TGTGCCAGCAGTTGGGGACAGGGGATGGGGCCCCAGCATTTT,CASSWGQGMGPQHF
TRBJ1-4,-,few,TRBV27,TGTGCCAGCAGACCTTTGGGCCATCAGAATGAAAAACTGTTTTTT,CASRPLGHQNEKLFF
TRBJ1-2,-,few,TRBV7-9,TGTGCCAGCAGCTCCAGAACAGGGTATGGCTACACCTTC,CASSSRTGYGYTF
TRBJ1-1,-,many,TRBV10-3,TGTGCCATCAGTGACGGTAGCGTCTCCCCTGAAGCTTTCTTT,CAISDGSVSPEAFF
TRBJ2-7,TRBD1,-,TRBV7-6,TGTGCCAGCAGCCGGGACAGTTGGAATTCCTACGAGCAGTACTTC,CASSRDSWNSYEQYF
TRBJ1-1,-,-,TRBV15,TGTGCCACCAGCAGAGATTGGCGAAGGCACACTGAAGCTTTCTTT,CATSRDWRRHTEAFF
TRBJ1-1,-,few,TRBV20-1,TGCAGTGCTAGAGTAGCTCCGGGCACTGAAGCTTTCTTT,CSARVAPGTEAFF
TRBJ1-5,TRBD1,-,TRBV12-3/TRBV12-4,TGTGCCAGCGGAGCACAGGGGATTCAGCCCCAGCATTTT,CASGAQGIQPQHF
TRBJ1-1,TRBD1,-,TRBV7-8,TGTGCCAGCAGCCCGGGACAGGGGGCGATGACTGAAGCTTTCTTT,CASSPGQGAMTEAFF